This is a list of T cell receptor beta chains from one sample in a study of blood T cell repertoires in COVID-19. Profiling relied on immunoSEQ multiplex PCR, and the TCRdb table lists in-frame clones only, not all of them. The repertoire has about 68,000 clones, approximately 85% of them found once; the top ten carry 20% to 25%. Sample: peripheral blood. The receptors shown here come from a man aged 45-65 years with acute or convalescent COVID-19. Each CDR3 is given with its conserved first and last residue. Fields, in order: clone size, D gene, J gene, V gene, CDR3 DNA, CDR3 protein. The D gene is left open where the match is weak. Size tells how often a clone was seen (once, few, many) or the class of an expanded clone, and some rows leave it out.

size: .
D: .
J: TRBJ2-7
V: TRBV7-9
DNA: TGTGCCAGCAGCTTATTCCTCGGAAGCGCGGGCTCCTACGAGCAGTACTTC
CDR3: CASSLFLGSAGSYEQYF

size: .
D: .
J: TRBJ1-3
V: TRBV6-6
DNA: TGTGCCAGCAGGGGGAGCGGCACCATATATTTT
CDR3: CASRGSGTIYF

size: .
D: .
J: TRBJ1-3
V: TRBV25-1
DNA: TGTGCCAGCAGTGTTAGGGGTGGAAACACCATATATTTT
CDR3: CASSVRGGNTIYF

size: .
D: .
J: TRBJ2-2
V: TRBV7-2
DNA: TGTGCCAGCAGCGCATACGTCAGGGGCACCGGGGAGCTGTTTTTT
CDR3: CASSAYVRGTGELFF

size: .
D: .
J: TRBJ1-2
V: TRBV3-1/TRBV3-2
DNA: TGTGCCAGCAGCCAAGATCCCACAGCTTATGGCTACACCTTC
CDR3: CASSQDPTAYGYTF

size: .
D: TRBD2
J: TRBJ2-7
V: TRBV3-1/TRBV3-2
DNA: TGTGCCAGCAGCCAATCCAGGACTAGCGGGGGGGCCAGGAGCTACGAGCAGTACTTC
CDR3: CASSQSRTSGGARSYEQYF

size: .
D: TRBD1
J: TRBJ1-6
V: TRBV5-1
DNA: TGCGCCAGCAGTAGGACAGGGAATTTTGATGATTCACCCCTCCACTTT
CDR3: CASSRTGNFDDSPLHF

size: once
D: TRBD2
J: TRBJ2-3
V: TRBV11-3
DNA: TGTGCCAGCAGCCCTTCTAGCGGGATCACAGATACGCAGTATTTT
CDR3: CASSPSSGITDTQYF

size: .
D: TRBD2
J: TRBJ2-3
V: TRBV6-1
DNA: TGTGCCCGCAGTGGGCGCCCGGGACTAGCGGGGGGGCGGGGCACAGATACGCAGTATTTT
CDR3: CARSGRPGLAGGRGTDTQYF

size: .
D: .
J: TRBJ1-1
V: TRBV9
DNA: TGTGCCAGCAGCGTAGGGGCGTACACTGAAGCTTTCTTT
CDR3: CASSVGAYTEAFF

size: .
D: .
J: TRBJ1-3
V: TRBV29-1
DNA: TGCAGCGTTGAAGATGAAGCTTACTCTGGAAACACCATATATTTT
CDR3: CSVEDEAYSGNTIYF

size: .
D: TRBD1
J: TRBJ1-1
V: TRBV25-1
DNA: TGTGCCAGCAGTGTTAAAGGGACAGGGGTTACTGAAGCTTTCTTT
CDR3: CASSVKGTGVTEAFF

size: .
D: .
J: TRBJ2-3
V: TRBV27
DNA: TGTGCCAGCAGTTTATCAACACCAGGGGGCACAGATACGCAGTATTTT
CDR3: CASSLSTPGGTDTQYF

size: .
D: TRBD2
J: TRBJ2-1
V: TRBV5-1
DNA: TGCGCCAGCAGCTTGGGCCTAGCGGGGGGCTACAATGAGCAGTTCTTC
CDR3: CASSLGLAGGYNEQFF

size: .
D: .
J: TRBJ2-1
V: TRBV9
DNA: TGTGCCAGCAGCCCAGATTACAATGAGCAGTTCTTC
CDR3: CASSPDYNEQFF

size: .
D: .
J: TRBJ2-6
V: TRBV2
DNA: TGTGCCAGCAGTGATCGGGCTGGGGCCAACGTCCTGACTTTC
CDR3: CASSDRAGANVLTF

size: .
D: TRBD2
J: TRBJ2-3
V: TRBV5-1
DNA: TGCGCCAGCAGCCGGACTAGCGGGGAGGGAGATACGCAGTATTTT
CDR3: CASSRTSGEGDTQYF

size: once
D: .
J: TRBJ1-1
V: TRBV12-3/TRBV12-4
DNA: TGTGCCAGCAGTTTAGATCTTAGCACTGAAGCTTTCTTT
CDR3: CASSLDLSTEAFF

size: .
D: TRBD2
J: TRBJ2-1
V: TRBV7-2
DNA: TGTGCCAGCAGCTTAGTAGCGGGGGGCACCTCAAGATACAATGAGCAGTTCTTC
CDR3: CASSLVAGGTSRYNEQFF

size: .
D: .
J: TRBJ2-2
V: TRBV5-1
DNA: TGCGCCAGCAGCGGGGCCAGCACAGGGAACACCGGGGAGCTGTTTTTT
CDR3: CASSGASTGNTGELFF

size: .
D: .
J: TRBJ1-3
V: TRBV7-6
DNA: TGTGCCAGCAGCTTAGGGACACCCTCTGGAAACACCATATATTTT
CDR3: CASSLGTPSGNTIYF

size: once
D: .
J: TRBJ1-2
V: TRBV30
DNA: TGTGCCTGGAGCCTCGGACAGCCCGGGGTCTCTGGCTACACCTTC
CDR3: CAWSLGQPGVSGYTF

size: once
D: .
J: TRBJ2-7
V: TRBV3-1/TRBV3-2
DNA: TGTGCCAGCAGCCTATTTAGGGGTTCTTACGAGCAGTACTTC
CDR3: CASSLFRGSYEQYF

size: .
D: TRBD2
J: TRBJ2-3
V: TRBV25-1
DNA: TGTGCCAGCACCATGGGACTAGCGGGGGCCAGAGATACGCAGTATTTT
CDR3: CASTMGLAGARDTQYF

size: .
D: TRBD1
J: TRBJ2-1
V: TRBV4-2
DNA: TGTGCCAGCAGCCAAGTGGGGGGACAGGTTGGGAATGAGCAGTTCTTC
CDR3: CASSQVGGQVGNEQFF

size: .
D: .
J: TRBJ2-5
V: TRBV25-1
DNA: TGTGCCAGCAGTGAGTCGGGGAAGGAGACCCAGTACTTC
CDR3: CASSESGKETQYF

size: .
D: TRBD1
J: TRBJ1-1
V: TRBV5-1
DNA: TGCGCCAGCAGCCGACAGGGGTCGGGGACTGAAGCTTTCTTT
CDR3: CASSRQGSGTEAFF

size: .
D: .
J: TRBJ1-4
V: TRBV15
DNA: TGTGCCACCAGCACCGTACAGGGTGATCTTGAAAAACTGTTTTTT
CDR3: CATSTVQGDLEKLFF

size: .
D: TRBD2
J: TRBJ2-3
V: TRBV7-9
DNA: TGTGCCAGCAGCGGAGCTAGCGGGGGGGGGAAATATAGCACAGATACGCAGTATTTT
CDR3: CASSGASGGGKYSTDTQYF

size: .
D: .
J: TRBJ2-3
V: TRBV6-6
DNA: TGTGCCAGCAGCCCCATGGAGATTAGCACAGATACGCAGTATTTT
CDR3: CASSPMEISTDTQYF

size: few
D: TRBD2
J: TRBJ2-5
V: TRBV30
DNA: TGTGCCTGGAGTACCGGGACTAGCGGGGGGGCCGGGGAGACCCAGTACTTC
CDR3: CAWSTGTSGGAGETQYF

size: few
D: .
J: TRBJ2-5
V: TRBV18
DNA: TGTGCCAGCTCACGAGCGGGCCAAGAGACCCAGTACTTC
CDR3: CASSRAGQETQYF

size: .
D: TRBD2
J: TRBJ2-3
V: TRBV11-2
DNA: TGTGCCAGCAGCGTCGCGGGGGGGCCAGGGGATACGCAGTATTTT
CDR3: CASSVAGGPGDTQYF

size: .
D: TRBD1
J: TRBJ2-7
V: TRBV30
DNA: TGTGCCTGGGACGGTTCGGGACAGGGGGTTCACGAGCAGTACTTC
CDR3: CAWDGSGQGVHEQYF

size: .
D: .
J: TRBJ1-4
V: TRBV19
DNA: TGTGCCAGTAGAAACAGCTTAAATGAAAAACTGTTTTTT
CDR3: CASRNSLNEKLFF

size: .
D: .
J: TRBJ2-3
V: TRBV10-1
DNA: TGCGCCAGCAGTGAGTCGAGTAGCACAGATACGCAGTATTTT
CDR3: CASSESSSTDTQYF

size: .
D: .
J: TRBJ1-4
V: TRBV9
DNA: TGTGCCAGCAGCGTAGGAGGGACTAATGAAAAACTGTTTTTT
CDR3: CASSVGGTNEKLFF

size: .
D: .
J: TRBJ1-5
V: TRBV2
DNA: TGTGCCAGCAGCGATAGGGGCAGCGATCGCAATCAGCCCCAGCATTTT
CDR3: CASSDRGSDRNQPQHF

size: .
D: .
J: TRBJ1-6
V: TRBV5-4
DNA: TGTGCCAGCAGCAATAACAGGGATAATTCACCCCTCCACTTT
CDR3: CASSNNRDNSPLHF

size: .
D: .
J: TRBJ2-5
V: TRBV5-1
DNA: TGCGCCAGCAGCCGGAGGACCCAAGAGACCCAGTACTTC
CDR3: CASSRRTQETQYF

size: .
D: TRBD2
J: TRBJ2-3
V: TRBV20-1
DNA: TGCAGTGCTGGTGAACTAGCGGTTAGCACAGATACGCAGTATTTT
CDR3: CSAGELAVSTDTQYF

size: .
D: .
J: TRBJ1-2
V: TRBV20-1
DNA: TGCAGTGCTAGTAGGTTACAGGAAAACTATGGCTACACCTTC
CDR3: CSASRLQENYGYTF

size: .
D: TRBD2
J: TRBJ2-1
V: TRBV19
DNA: TGTGCCAGTAGTCCCACGGGACTAGAACGGGCGGCGTACAATGAGCAGTTCTTC
CDR3: CASSPTGLERAAYNEQFF

size: few
D: TRBD1
J: TRBJ2-5
V: TRBV7-9
DNA: TGTGCCAGCAGCTCAGACTTATTAGGGACAGGGCCACGGGAGACCCAGTACTTC
CDR3: CASSSDLLGTGPRETQYF

size: .
D: .
J: TRBJ1-3
V: TRBV6-5
DNA: TGTGCCAGCAGTTCCGACGGGGGAAACACCATATATTTT
CDR3: CASSSDGGNTIYF

size: .
D: TRBD1
J: TRBJ2-2
V: TRBV24-1
DNA: TGTGCCACCAGTGCCCCCCAGGGGGCGAACACCGGGGAGCTGTTTTTT
CDR3: CATSAPQGANTGELFF

size: once
D: .
J: TRBJ1-4
V: TRBV10-3
DNA: TGTGCCATCAGTGAGTCGGGCGTTGGAGGTGGTAATGAAAAACTGTTTTTT
CDR3: CAISESGVGGGNEKLFF

size: .
D: .
J: TRBJ2-3
V: TRBV19
DNA: TGTGCCAGTAGTGAGCAGGACACTTTAAGCACAGATACGCAGTATTTT
CDR3: CASSEQDTLSTDTQYF

size: .
D: TRBD2
J: TRBJ2-3
V: TRBV24-1
DNA: TGTGCCACCAGTGACCCTGCCCTTACTAGCGGGGGAACGTCTAGCACAGATACGCAGTATTTT
CDR3: CATSDPALTSGGTSSTDTQYF

size: .
D: .
J: TRBJ2-1
V: TRBV11-2
DNA: TGTGCCAGCAGCTTACTAGGGGTTGGTGACAATGAGCAGTTCTTC
CDR3: CASSLLGVGDNEQFF

size: .
D: TRBD1
J: TRBJ1-2
V: TRBV24-1
DNA: TGTGCCACCAGTGATTTGCCAGAGACAGGGATGGGAGGCTACACCTTC
CDR3: CATSDLPETGMGGYTF